The present T cell receptor beta chain was sequenced within a study of cytomegalovirus exposure and HLA in healthy donors. Study-level information: The approximately 120 million unique TCR beta sequences, from roughly 170 million T cells, were found by an earlier analysis.

Comment on this clone: Its antigen is not identified.

Study conclusions and caveats: Analysis was carried out at a later point, and it linked a missense DCLRE1C variant to TCR beta V- and J-gene trimming.

The PCR used 60 Vbeta and 13 Jbeta primers. Profiled with immunoSEQ multiplex PCR; TCRdb holds only in-frame clones, not every one. The sample lists around 99,000 clones; more than 70% were seen once. The germline CDR1 and CDR2 sequences are ENHRY and SYGVKD. The V and J ends lost 10 bases and 1 base, in that order; junction bases with no gene match: 13. The CDR3 totals 16 residues. The sample comprised PBMCs. V gene TRBV10-3 combines with J gene TRBJ2-4; 7 bases are shared with TRBD1. The receptor comes from a man aged 30-40 years in good health and CMV-seronegative. This CDR3 is CATSGQLLDAKNIQYF. Written as DNA, the CDR3 is TGTGCCACCTCGGGACAGCTTCTGGACGCCAAAAACATTCAGTACTTC.